Below, one T cell receptor beta chain is given with its context. The antigen is not known. The data derive from a study of cytomegalovirus exposure and HLA in healthy donors. Study conclusions and caveats: It was reported that the classifier diagnosed cytomegalovirus status with high specificity and sensitivity in both the original and validation cohorts. TCR beta V- and J-gene trimming, according to a later analysis, was linked to a missense DCLRE1C variant.

V lost 0 bases to trimming and J lost 6 bases, with 16 bases between them. Germline loops: CDR1 MGHRA, CDR2 YSYEKL. The CDR3 spans 16 residues. Vbeta (60) and Jbeta (13) primers were used in the PCR. Per the original methods: An analysis performed later counted roughly 79 million unique TCR beta chains (approximately 10 million of them shared). TCRdb keeps only in-frame clones here, not all; method: immunoSEQ multiplex PCR. V and J calls and clone size are as listed in that table; D and trimming were resolved from the DNA. Of approximately 240,000 clones listed, 85% to 90% are singletons. Sequenced: PBMCs. This chain joins TRBV4-1 and TRBJ2-3; TRBD2 might be the D (6 bases). This receptor was identified in a woman between 18 and 30 years old in good health and CMV-seronegative. The CDR3 coding sequence is TGCGCCAGCAGCCAAGATAAGGTTGCTAGCGTGGATACGCAGTATTTT. Amino acids: CASSQDKVASVDTQYF.